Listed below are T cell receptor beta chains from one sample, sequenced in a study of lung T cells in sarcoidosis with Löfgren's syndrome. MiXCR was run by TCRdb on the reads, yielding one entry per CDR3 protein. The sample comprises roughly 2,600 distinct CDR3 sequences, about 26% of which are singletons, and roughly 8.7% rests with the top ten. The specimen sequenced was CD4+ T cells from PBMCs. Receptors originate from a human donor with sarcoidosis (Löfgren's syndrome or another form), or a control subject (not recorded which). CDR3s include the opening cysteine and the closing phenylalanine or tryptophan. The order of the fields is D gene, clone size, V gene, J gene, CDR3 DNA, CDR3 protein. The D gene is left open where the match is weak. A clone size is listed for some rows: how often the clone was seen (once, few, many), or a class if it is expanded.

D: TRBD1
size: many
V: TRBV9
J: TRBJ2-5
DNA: TGTGCCAGCAGCGCAAGACCGGGACAGGGGAGACAAGAGACCCAGTACTTC
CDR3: CASSARPGQGRQETQYF

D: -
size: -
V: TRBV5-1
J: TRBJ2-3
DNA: TGCGCCAGCAGCTTGATCGTCGGCACAGATACGCAGTATTTT
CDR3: CASSLIVGTDTQYF

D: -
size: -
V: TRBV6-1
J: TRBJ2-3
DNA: TGTGCCAGCCGCCCCTGGTCAACAGATACGCAGTATTTT
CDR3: CASRPWSTDTQYF

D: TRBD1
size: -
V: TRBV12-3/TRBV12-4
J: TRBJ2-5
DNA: TGTGCCAGCAGTTTCCCGGGACAGGGGGTAGAGACCCAGTACTTC
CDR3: CASSFPGQGVETQYF

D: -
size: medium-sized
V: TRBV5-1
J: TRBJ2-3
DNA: TGCGCCAGCAGCTCAGGGTTTTCTAGCACAGATACGCAGTATTTT
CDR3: CASSSGFSSTDTQYF

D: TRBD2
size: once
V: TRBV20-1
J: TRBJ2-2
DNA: TGCAATCCTGAGAAAAAGACAGGTCTAGCGGGAAGGTGGACCGGGGAGCTGTTTTTT
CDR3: CNPEKKTGLAGRWTGELFF

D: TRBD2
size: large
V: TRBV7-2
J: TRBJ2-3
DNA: TGTGCCAGCAGCCACGGGACTAGCGGGAGTTGGGGCACAGATACGCAGTATTTT
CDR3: CASSHGTSGSWGTDTQYF

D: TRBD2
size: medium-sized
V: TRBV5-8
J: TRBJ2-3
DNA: TGTGCCAGCAGCTGGCTAGCGGGAGTCACAGATACGCAGTATTTT
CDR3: CASSWLAGVTDTQYF

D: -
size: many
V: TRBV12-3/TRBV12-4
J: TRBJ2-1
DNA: TGTGCCAGCAGCCCGGGCAGAGACAATGAGCAGTTCTTC
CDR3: CASSPGRDNEQFF

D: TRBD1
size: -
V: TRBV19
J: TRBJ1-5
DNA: TGTGCCAGTAGTATCGCATCCTGGACAGGACATAGCAATCAGCCCCAGCATTTT
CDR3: CASSIASWTGHSNQPQHF

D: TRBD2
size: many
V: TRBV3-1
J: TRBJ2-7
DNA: TGTGCCAGCAGCCAGTATCTCCTAGCGGCCTCCTACGAGCAGTACTTC
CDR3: CASSQYLLAASYEQYF

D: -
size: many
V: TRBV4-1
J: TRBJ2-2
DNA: TGCGCCAGCAGCCAAGATAGGGCTAGGGGAGCCGGGGAGCTGTTTTTT
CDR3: CASSQDRARGAGELFF

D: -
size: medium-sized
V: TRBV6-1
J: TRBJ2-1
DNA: TGTGCCAGCAGCCCCGTCGGGGATCGGGGGAAGTTCTTC
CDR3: CASSPVGDRGKFF

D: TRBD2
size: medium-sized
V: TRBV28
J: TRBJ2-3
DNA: TGTGCCAGCAGTGTTACTAGCGTCACAGATACGCAGTATTTT
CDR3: CASSVTSVTDTQYF

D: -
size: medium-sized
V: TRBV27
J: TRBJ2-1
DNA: TGTGCCAGCAGTTTCAGGAGGGGAGGGGGTGAGCAGTTCTTC
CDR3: CASSFRRGGGEQFF

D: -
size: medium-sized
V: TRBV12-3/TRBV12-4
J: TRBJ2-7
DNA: TGTGCCAGCTCAGAGTCATGGAACGAGCAGTACTTC
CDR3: CASSESWNEQYF

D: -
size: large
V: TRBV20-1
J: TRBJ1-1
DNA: TGCAGTGGGGGGTCCAGGGCCAACACTGAAGCTTTCTTT
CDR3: CSGGSRANTEAFF

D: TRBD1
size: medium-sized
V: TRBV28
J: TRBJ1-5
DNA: TGTGCCAGCAGTCTTAGACAGGGTAGGAGCAATCAGCCCCAGCATTTT
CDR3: CASSLRQGRSNQPQHF

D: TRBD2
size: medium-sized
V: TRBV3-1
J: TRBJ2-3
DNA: TGTGCCAGCAGCCAGGGCGGGAGTATGACAGATACGCAGTATTTT
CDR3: CASSQGGSMTDTQYF

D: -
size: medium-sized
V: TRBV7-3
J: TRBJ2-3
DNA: TGTGCCAGCAGCCAATCGCGCACAGATACGCAGTATTTT
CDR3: CASSQSRTDTQYF

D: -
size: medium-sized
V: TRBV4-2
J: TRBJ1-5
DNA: TGTGCCAGCGGTGAACATGCAGGGGCTATAGGGAATCAGCCCCAGCATTTT
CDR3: CASGEHAGAIGNQPQHF

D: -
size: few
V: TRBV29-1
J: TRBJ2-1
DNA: TGCAGCGTTAAAAGCGGCCTGAGCGTTCGCTACAATGAGCAGTTCTTC
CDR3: CSVKSGLSVRYNEQFF

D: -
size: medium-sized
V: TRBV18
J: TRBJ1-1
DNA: TGTGCCAGCTCACCACTCGACACTGAAGCTTTCTTT
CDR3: CASSPLDTEAFF

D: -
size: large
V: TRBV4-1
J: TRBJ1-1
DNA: TGCGCCAGCCGGGGTCCCCTGTTGGGCACTGAAGCTTTCTTT
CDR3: CASRGPLLGTEAFF

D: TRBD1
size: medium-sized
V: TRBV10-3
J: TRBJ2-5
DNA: TGTGCCATCAGTGAGCCCTACGATAGAGACAGGGGGCTTGAGACCCAGTACTTC
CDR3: CAISEPYDRDRGLETQYF

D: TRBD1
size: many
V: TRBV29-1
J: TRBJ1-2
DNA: TGCAGCGCCGACAGGGGTGGCTACACCTTC
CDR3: CSADRGGYTF

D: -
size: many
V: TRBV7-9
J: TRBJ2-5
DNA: TGTGCCAGCAGCTTAGGGCGAGGGAAGGAGACCCAGTACTTC
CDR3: CASSLGRGKETQYF

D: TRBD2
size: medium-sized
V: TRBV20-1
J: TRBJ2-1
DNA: TGCAGTGCCGTCCCGGGACTACTCACCGGGAATGAGCAGTTCTTC
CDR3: CSAVPGLLTGNEQFF

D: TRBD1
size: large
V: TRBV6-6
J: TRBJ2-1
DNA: TGTGCCAGCAGTTACTCGACAGGGGAGGTGAAGGGGCAGTTCTTC
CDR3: CASSYSTGEVKGQFF

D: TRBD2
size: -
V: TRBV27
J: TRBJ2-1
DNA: TGTGCCAGCAGTCCCCCCGGACTAGCTGGGGGTAAGCAGTTCTTC
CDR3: CASSPPGLAGGKQFF

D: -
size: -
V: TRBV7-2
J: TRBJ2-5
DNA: TGTGCCAGCAGCTTAACTATAGAGACCCAGCACTTC
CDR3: CASSLTIETQHF

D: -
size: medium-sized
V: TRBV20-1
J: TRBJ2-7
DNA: TGCAGTGCTAGATATCAGGGATCTCGGGACGAGCAGTACTTC
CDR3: CSARYQGSRDEQYF

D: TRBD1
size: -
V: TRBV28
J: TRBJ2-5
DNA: TGCGCCAGCAGCTGGGGACAGGGAGGGGTAGAGGCCCAGTACTTC
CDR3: CASSWGQGGVEAQYF

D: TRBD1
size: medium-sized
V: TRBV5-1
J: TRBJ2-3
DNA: TGCGCCAGCAGCTTAACCGGGACAGGGGGCGGACATACGCAGTATTTT
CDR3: CASSLTGTGGGHTQYF

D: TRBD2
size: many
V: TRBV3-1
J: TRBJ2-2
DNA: TGTGCCAGCAGCCAAGATCCGGGGGGTACCGGGGAGCTGTTTTTT
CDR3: CASSQDPGGTGELFF

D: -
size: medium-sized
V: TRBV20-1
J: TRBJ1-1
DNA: TGCAGTGCTAGAGGCAGGCGGAGTAGTGACACTGAAGCTTTCTTT
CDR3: CSARGRRSSDTEAFF

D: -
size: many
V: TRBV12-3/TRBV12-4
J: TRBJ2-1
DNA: TGTGCCAGCAGCCCAAGGGGGATCGATTTGAATGAGCAGTTCTTC
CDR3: CASSPRGIDLNEQFF

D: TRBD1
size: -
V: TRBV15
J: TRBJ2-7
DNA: TGTGCCAACAGCAGGGACAGAACCTCCGAGCAGTACTTC
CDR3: CANSRDRTSEQYF

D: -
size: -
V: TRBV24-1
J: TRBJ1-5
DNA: TGTGCCACCAGCCACGCAAGGGTCTATCAGCCCCAGCATTTC
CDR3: CATSHARVYQPQHF

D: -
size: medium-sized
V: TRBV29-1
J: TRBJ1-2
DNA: TGCAGCGTTGGAGGGACGGGGTATGGCTACACCTTC
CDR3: CSVGGTGYGYTF

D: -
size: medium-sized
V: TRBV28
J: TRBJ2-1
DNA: TGTGCCAGCGTTTATCGGGGGGCGGGATACAATGAGCAGTTCTTC
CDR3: CASVYRGAGYNEQFF

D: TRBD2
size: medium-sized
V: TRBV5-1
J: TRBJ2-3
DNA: TGCGCCAGCAGCTTGAGTAGCGGGAGCCCAGATACGCAGTATTTT
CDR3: CASSLSSGSPDTQYF

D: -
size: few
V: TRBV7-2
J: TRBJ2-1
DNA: TGTGCCAGCAGCCTGAGGCGGGGCTCCTACAATGAGCAGTTCTTC
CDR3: CASSLRRGSYNEQFF

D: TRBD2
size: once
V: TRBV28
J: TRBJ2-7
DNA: TGTGCCGGCAGCTCCCAGGGACTAGCGGGAGTCCACGAGCAGTACTTC
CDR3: CAGSSQGLAGVHEQYF

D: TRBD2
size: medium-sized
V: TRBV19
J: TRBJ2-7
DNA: TGTGCCAGTAGCGTGACTAGCGGGAGAACCGAGCAGTACTTC
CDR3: CASSVTSGRTEQYF

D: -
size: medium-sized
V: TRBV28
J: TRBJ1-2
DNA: TGTGCCAGCAGTCCTGGGGGGGGGCAGCGTGGCTACACCTTC
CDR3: CASSPGGGQRGYTF

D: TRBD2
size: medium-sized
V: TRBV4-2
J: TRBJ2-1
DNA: TGTGCCAGCAGCCAAGACCCTAGCGGCACCTACAATGAGCAGTTCTTC
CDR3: CASSQDPSGTYNEQFF

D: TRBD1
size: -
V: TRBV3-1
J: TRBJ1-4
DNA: TGTGCCACAGAGGGGGCAGGTGAAAAACTGTTTTTT
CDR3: CATEGAGEKLFF

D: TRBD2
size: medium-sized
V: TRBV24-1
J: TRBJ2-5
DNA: TGTGCCACCAGTGACGGGAGACTAGCGGGAGCAGAGACCCAGTACTTC
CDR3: CATSDGRLAGAETQYF